Below are 20 T cell receptor beta chains sequenced from a single sample in a study of blood T cell repertoires in COVID-19. Sequenced by immunoSEQ multiplex PCR; TCRdb stores in-frame clones only, minus some. The sample holds tens of thousands of clones, roughly 82% seen once. The sequencing sample was made of peripheral blood. The receptors were sampled from a human donor with active COVID-19. The donor label of this sample is uncertain.

The chain employs TRBV7-3 and TRBJ2-1; D ambiguous. The V and J ends lost 0 bases and 0 bases respectively, with 9 bases between them. The CDR3 is made up of 16 amino acids. Germline values: CDR1 SGHTA, CDR2 FQGTGA. CDR3 protein: CASSLTVRSSYNEQFF. DNA for the CDR3: TGTGCCAGCAGCTTAACTGTTCGGAGCTCCTACAATGAGCAGTTCTTC.

This clone was picked up a small number of times. V is TRBV4-1 and J is TRBJ2-3; 10 bases match TRBD2. V was pared by 0 bases and J by 0 bases, with 6 bases of the junction left unmatched. The CDR3 has 18 residues. The germline CDR1 and CDR2 sequences are MGHRA and YSYEKL. The CDR3 region is CASSQEVSGGPSTDTQYF. CDR3 nucleotides: TGCGCCAGCAGCCAAGAGGTTAGCGGGGGGCCGAGCACAGATACGCAGTATTTT.

J is TRBJ2-1 and V is TRBV7-2, with D maybe TRBD1 (6 bases). Germline V CDR1 and CDR2: SGHTA, FQGNSA. This CDR3 has 14 residues. V lost 2 bases, J lost 4 bases, and 9 bases lay in between. This CDR3 reads CASSLYGQYNEQFF. The CDR3 DNA reads as TGTGCCAGCAGCTTATATGGACAGTACAATGAGCAGTTCTTC.

The rearrangement uses TRBV7-3 and TRBJ2-3, with 8 nucleotides matching TRBD2. CDR1 and CDR2 (germline): SGHTA, FQGTGA. The CDR3 has 17 amino acids. The V and J ends lost 2 bases and 6 bases, in that order; junction bases with no gene match: 13. The CDR3 DNA is TGTGCCAGCAGCTTACGTGCGGCGGGAGGCCGTTTGGATACGCAGTATTTT. As protein: CASSLRAAGGRLDTQYF. Supplemented by reference TRBV7-3 and TRBJ2-3, the full variable domain reads GAGVSQTPSNKVTEKGKYVELRCDPISGHTALYWYRQSLGQGPEFLIYFQGTGAADDSGLPNDRFFAVRPEGSVSTLKIQRTERGDSAVYLCASSLRAAGGRLDTQYFGPGTRLTVL.

The rearrangement links TRBV30 to TRBJ1-2; no definite D call. CDR1 GTSNPN and CDR2 SVGIG come from the germline V gene (reference sequence). V lost 1 base and J lost 8, with 8 bases in between. The CDR3 length is 11 residues. The DNA for the CDR3 is TGTGCCTGGAGTGGGAGGGCCGGCTACACCTTC. This gives the protein CAWSGRAGYTF.

This chain links TRBV12-3 or TRBV12-4 with TRBJ2-3, with D possibly being TRBD2 (6 bases). V dropped 5 bases and J dropped 6 bases, with 9 bases sitting between them. The length of the CDR3 is 12 residues. The CDR3 spells CASSRGRDTQYF. CDR3 in DNA: TGTGCCAGCAGTCGAGGGAGGGATACGCAGTATTTT.

V usage is TRBV5-1 and J usage is TRBJ1-3, with TRBD1 identical over 12 bases. This CDR3 spans 17 amino acids. J was trimmed by 1 base and V by 4 bases; bases with no gene match: 6. CDR1 SGHRS and CDR2 YFSETQ come from the germline V gene. The CDR3 DNA reads TGCGCCAGCAGCCCGGGACAGGGGGCGCATTCTGGAAACACCATATATTTT. Its translation: CASSPGQGAHSGNTIYF.

V usage is TRBV10-3 and J usage is TRBJ2-2, with 9 bases that match TRBD2. The CDR3 runs to 15 residues. Germline CDR1 ENHRY, CDR2 SYGVKD. The V segment lost 8 bases and the J segment 6 bases; nucleotides outside the gene matches: 10. This chain's CDR3 is CAISEGAGGPGELFF. CDR3 in DNA: TGTGCCATCTCAGAGGGCGCGGGGGGGCCCGGGGAGCTGTTTTTT.

The chain links TRBV5-4 to TRBJ2-7; 9 bases align to TRBD1. The trim removed 5 bases at V and 3 bases at J, leaving 9 bases unmatched. CDR1 SGHNT and CDR2 YYREEE come from the germline V gene (reference sequence). The CDR3 is 15 residues long. The CDR3 DNA is TGTGCCAGCAGTTTACCGGGACAGGGAGGCTACGAGCAGTACTTC. Its translation is CASSLPGQGGYEQYF.

This clone occurred once. The V and J genes are TRBV6-5 and TRBJ2-1, with 9 bases matching TRBD2. CDR3 length equals 15 residues. J gave up 7 bases and V 2 bases, and 6 bases lay outside the gene matches. CDR1 MNHEY and CDR2 SVGAGI come from the germline V gene. The CDR3 here is CASSYKRGAGNEQFF. CDR3 nucleotides: TGTGCCAGCAGTTACAAGCGGGGGGCGGGGAATGAGCAGTTCTTC.

The chain links TRBV24-1 to TRBJ1-5, with 7 bases aligning to TRBD1. The CDR3 consists of 15 residues. The germline V gene encodes CDR1 KGHDR and CDR2 SFDVKD. V trimming: 8 bases; J trimming: 0 bases; junction bases outside the gene matches: 6. Here the CDR3 DNA reads TGTGCCACCACCGGGGGACAGAATAGCAATCAGCCCCAGCATTTT. Protein: CATTGGQNSNQPQHF.

V gene TRBV10-3 combines with J gene TRBJ2-7; 11 bases map to TRBD2. The CDR3 sequence is 16 residues long. The trim removed 3 bases at V and 1 base at J, leaving 5 bases unmatched. Germline loops: CDR1 ENHRY, CDR2 SYGVKD. In DNA, the CDR3 is TGTGCCATCAGTGAAGTCGGGACTAGCGGATCCTACGAGCAGTACTTC. Protein product: CAISEVGTSGSYEQYF.

This chain uses TRBV15 with TRBJ1-5, with no clear D. In germline, CDR1 is LNHNV, CDR2 YYDKDF (reference sequence). V lost 0 bases to trimming and J lost 0 bases, with 12 bases between them. There are 17 residues in the CDR3. The CDR3 DNA reads TGTGCCACCAGCAGAGATCGACTAACAGATAGCAATCAGCCCCAGCATTTT. This sequence encodes CATSRDRLTDSNQPQHF.

This clone was observed once. The chain joins TRBV9 to TRBJ1-1; TRBD1 might be the D (5 bases). Germline CDR1 and CDR2: SGDLS and YYNGEE. Between the trimmed V and J ends, which lost 2 bases and 3 bases, there was a span of 11 bases. The CDR3 contains 14 residues. The chain's CDR3 is CASSVTGGDTEAFF. CDR3 DNA: TGTGCCAGCAGCGTCACCGGGGGGGACACTGAAGCTTTCTTT.

The gene calls are TRBV11-2 and TRBJ1-6; no reliable D call. The CDR3 runs 15 residues. Germline V lookup: CDR1 SGHAT, CDR2 FQNNGV. V gave up 1 base and J gave up 7 bases, with 11 bases separating them. CDR3 sequence: CASSLVDIVNSPLHF. The DNA for the CDR3 is TGTGCCAGCAGCTTAGTAGACATTGTGAATTCACCCCTCCACTTT.

The chain links TRBV5-6 to TRBJ2-3; D not resolved. Germline lookup yields CDR1 SGHDT and CDR2 YYEEEE. The CDR3 spans 11 residues. With 5 bases removed from V and 9 bases from J, the gap between germline ends came to 10 bases. The CDR3 nucleotides are TGTGCCAGCAGTGAGGCCGGGACGCAGTATTTT. Protein sequence: CASSEAGTQYF.

The gene calls are TRBV27 and TRBJ2-1, with D maybe TRBD1 (6 bases). Deletions cut 3 bases from V and 7 bases from J, with 13 bases between. Germline V CDR1 and CDR2: MNHEY, SMNVEV (reference sequence). The CDR3 runs to 14 residues. CDR3 bases: TGTGCCAGCAGTTTGAACAGGGTAGGAAATGAGCAGTTCTTC. The encoded protein is CASSLNRVGNEQFF.

This clone occurred a few times. The rearrangement uses TRBV28 and TRBJ1-2, with 9 bases identical to TRBD1. CDR1 is MDHEN, CDR2 SYDVKM, per germline. The CDR3 contains 15 residues. Unmatched junction bases numbered 12, after V lost 6 bases and J lost 7 bases. CDR3 loop: CASRGTGWVKGGYTF. CDR3 nucleotides: TGTGCCAGCAGGGGGACAGGGTGGGTAAAGGGTGGCTACACCTTC.

The rearrangement links TRBV11-2 to TRBJ1-5; D is possibly TRBD1 (5 bases). This CDR3 has 15 residues. Germline CDR1 reads SGHAT; CDR2 reads FQNNGV. Trimming stripped 1 base from V and 3 bases from J, with 10 bases between. CDR3 loop: CASSLGAGHNQPQHF. The DNA for the CDR3 is TGTGCCAGCAGCTTAGGGGCAGGGCACAATCAGCCCCAGCATTTT.

The CDR3 nucleotides are TGTGCCAGTAGTATCGGGGTCGCCCTTAGCACAGATACGCAGTATTTT. Translation: CASSIGVALSTDTQYF. This chain uses TRBV19 with TRBJ2-3, with TRBD2 as a possible D gene (5 bases). The CDR3 covers 16 residues. Germline V gives CDR1 LNHDA, CDR2 SQIVND (reference sequence). V dropped 3 bases and J dropped 0 bases, with 13 bases sitting between them.